Following are 8 T cell receptor beta chains from one sample sequenced in a study of T cell responses to AZD1222 COVID-19 vaccine. Libraries were prepared by immunoSEQ multiplex PCR; TCRdb keeps only in-frame clonotypes and omits some of them. The sample lists 55,000 to 70,000 clones, roughly nine tenths seen once, with 5.5% to 7% in the top ten. Sample: peripheral blood, taken 28 days after the second AZD1222 dose. The receptors were sampled from an adult who received the AZD1222 COVID-19 vaccine.

The rearrangement joins TRBV19 to TRBJ1-4; possible D gene TRBD1, 5 bases. This CDR3 region has 15 residues. Germline V gives CDR1 LNHDA, CDR2 SQIVND (reference sequence). Trimming took off 6 bases at V and 3 bases at J, with 14 bases between the two ends. The CDR3 nucleotides read TGTGCCAGTAGACCGAGGGGTGTAGCTAATGAAAAACTGTTTTTT. Its protein product is CASRPRGVANEKLFF. Together with reference TRBV19 and TRBJ1-4, the CDR3 gives the full variable domain: DGGITQSPKYLFRKEGQNVTLSCEQNLNHDAMYWYRQDPGQGLRLIYYSQIVNDFQKGDIAEGYSVSREKKESFPLTVTSAQKNPTAFYLCASRPRGVANEKLFFGSGTQLSVL.

The chain uses TRBV2 and TRBJ1-1, with a possible D match to TRBD1 (6 bases). Looked up from germline, CDR1 is SNHLY and CDR2 is FYNNEI. This CDR3 is built from 14 residues. The V gene lost 6 bases and the J gene lost 3 bases, with 14 bases spanning the gap. The chain's CDR3 is CASSIGQSDTEAFF. The CDR3, as DNA: TGTGCCAGCAGCATAGGACAGAGTGACACTGAAGCTTTCTTT.

V usage is TRBV6-5 and J usage is TRBJ1-1; 7 positions agree with TRBD1. Germline loops: CDR1 MNHEY, CDR2 SVGAGI. The V gene end was trimmed by 6 bases and the J gene end by 5 bases; junction bases not matched to a gene: 6. CDR3 length: 13 residues. The CDR3 DNA reads TGTGCCAGCAGATACGACAGGGAGACTGAAGCTTTCTTT. Translated, it gives CASRYDRETEAFF.

The genes are TRBV18 and TRBJ1-5; a weak D match, TRBD1 (6 bases). The CDR3 has 16 residues. Trimming removed 3 bases at V and 4 bases at J, with 16 bases between. Per the germline V gene, CDR1 is KGHSH and CDR2 is LQKENI. CDR3 in amino acids: CASSPERGHRNQPQHF. CDR3 in DNA: TGTGCCAGCTCACCGGAGCGGGGACACCGGAATCAGCCCCAGCATTTT. Variable domain in full (rest from reference TRBV18 and TRBJ1-5): NAGVMQNPRHLVRRRGQEARLRCSPMKGHSHVYWYRQLPEEGLKFMVYLQKENIIDESGMPKERFSAEFPKEGPSILRIQQVVRGDSAAYFCASSPERGHRNQPQHFGDGTRLSIL.

The rearrangement joins TRBV11-2 to TRBJ2-3; TRBD1 matches 8 bases. Trimming cost V 4 bases and J 4 bases; bases outside gene matches: 10. Per germline, CDR1 SGHAT and CDR2 FQNNGV. CDR3 length: 16 amino acids. The CDR3 DNA reads TGTGCCAGCAGCTCTACCAGCAGGGGGCCCCCAGATACGCAGTATTTT. Translation gives CASSSTSRGPPDTQYF.

The chain joins TRBV7-9 to TRBJ2-2, with D uncertain. The CDR3 sequence is 13 residues long. V lost 1 base, J lost 5 bases, and 5 bases lay in between. Germline values: CDR1 SEHNR, CDR2 FQNEAQ (reference sequence). The CDR3 region has the DNA TGTGCCAGCAGCTTAGGAGGAACCGGGGAGCTGTTTTTT. Amino acid sequence: CASSLGGTGELFF.

The chain carries TRBV10-3 and TRBJ1-4; possibly TRBD1 for D (5 bases). Germline V CDR1 and CDR2: ENHRY, SYGVKD. The CDR3 totals 15 residues. V gave up 6 bases and J gave up 3 bases, with 14 bases separating them. The CDR3 loop is CAIREGVASNEKLFF. The CDR3 DNA sequence: TGTGCCATCAGGGAAGGGGTTGCGTCTAATGAAAAACTGTTTTTT.

The chain is built from TRBV11-2 and TRBJ2-7; 7 bases agree with TRBD2. The CDR3 is made up of 15 amino acids. Trimming cost V 1 base and J 2 bases; bases outside gene matches: 5. Germline V gene data show CDR1 as SGHAT and CDR2 as FQNNGV. The CDR3 sequence is CASSLARGGAYEQYF. DNA for the CDR3: TGTGCCAGCAGCTTAGCGCGCGGGGGAGCCTACGAGCAGTACTTC.